The entry below gives a single T cell receptor beta chain sequence along with its context. This sample is drawn from a study of blood T cells in healthy people across ages. Isolation per sample recovered at least 7 million PBMCs. A sample-barcoded 5' primer and a J-beta primer mix were used in a second PCR of about 7 to 11 cycles. A 12-random-nucleotide template-switch adaptor tagged each cDNA molecule. Via MiXCR, TCRdb re-called the 5' RACE reads, giving one row per CDR3 protein. The data contain about a million distinct CDR3 sequences, roughly 48% of them singletons. The receptor was isolated from a man aged 25-40 years in good health. The specimen was blood.

CDR3 sequence reads: CSASLAGSYNEQYF. The DNA for the CDR3 is TGCAGTGCTAGCCTAGCGGGGAGCTACAATGAGCAGTACTTC. V and J are TRBV20-1 and TRBJ2-1; TRBD2 matches at 9 bases. TRBJ2-7 matches the DNA end more closely, so the J call is doubtful. From germline, CDR1 is DFQATT and CDR2 SNEGSKA (reference sequence). The CDR3 has 14 residues.